The 21 T cell receptor beta chains below come from one sample, sequenced in a study of blood T cell repertoires in COVID-19. The table came from immunoSEQ multiplex PCR; TCRdb's copy has only in-frame clones and leaves some out. The repertoire holds more than 250,000 clones, with 85% as singletons. The specimen was peripheral blood. All receptors come from a man aged 45 to 65 with active or convalescent COVID-19.

V usage is TRBV25-1 and J usage is TRBJ2-3, with D tentatively TRBD1 (5 bases). Germline V gene data show CDR1 as MGHDK and CDR2 as SYGVNS. Trimming stripped 2 bases from V and 6 bases from J, with 15 bases between. CDR3 length: 15 amino acids. The CDR3 spells CASSEGATLRDTQYF. The DNA of the CDR3 is TGTGCCAGCAGTGAAGGGGCCACCCTCCGGGATACGCAGTATTTT.

The V call is TRBV4-1, the J call TRBJ2-2, with D uncertain. The germline gives CDR1 MGHRA, CDR2 YSYEKL. V was cut by 1 base and J by 0 bases, with 9 bases left in between. This CDR3 is built from 16 residues. The CDR3 here is CASSQGSIANTGELFF. In DNA, the CDR3 is TGCGCCAGCAGCCAAGGAAGCATCGCGAACACCGGGGAGCTGTTTTTT.

This clone has only one observation. The chain employs TRBV10-3 and TRBJ2-7; 11 bases match TRBD2. Per the germline V gene, CDR1 is ENHRY and CDR2 is SYGVKD. The CDR3 sequence is 15 residues long. J was trimmed by 2 bases and V by 4 bases; bases with no gene match: 4. CDR3 amino acids: CAISVGTSGTYEQYF. The CDR3 bases are TGTGCCATCAGTGTTGGGACTAGCGGAACCTACGAGCAGTACTTC.

The CDR3 DNA sequence: TGTGCCATCAGTGATAGGACAGGGTGGCAGCCCCAGCATTTT. It is translated as CAISDRTGWQPQHF. The chain joins TRBV10-3 to TRBJ1-5; 8 nucleotides align to TRBD1. The V segment lost 3 bases and the J segment 7 bases; nucleotides outside the gene matches: 5. Germline values: CDR1 ENHRY, CDR2 SYGVKD. This CDR3 region has 14 residues.

This sequence joins TRBV6-2 or TRBV6-3 and TRBJ1-5; 7 positions agree with TRBD1. This CDR3 comprises 15 residues. V lost 4 bases and J lost 6; bases outside the gene matches: 9. Germline-derived CDR1 and CDR2 are MNHEY and SVGEGT. CDR3 residues: CASSLMDRPVQPQHF. For the CDR3, the DNA is TGTGCCAGCAGTTTGATGGACAGGCCGGTTCAGCCCCAGCATTTT.

The chain uses TRBV5-6 and TRBJ2-1, with 9 bases identical to TRBD2. The germline CDR1 and CDR2 sequences are SGHDT and YYEEEE. This CDR3 is 15 amino acids long. The V and J ends lost 2 bases and 4 bases, in that order; junction bases with no gene match: 4. For the CDR3, the DNA is TGTGCCAGCAGCTTAGGACTAGCGACATACAATGAGCAGTTCTTC. It codes for CASSLGLATYNEQFF.

A single count supports this clone. J is TRBJ2-3 and V is TRBV7-9; 9 positions match TRBD1. The germline gives CDR1 SEHNR, CDR2 FQNEAQ (reference sequence). V lost 5 bases, J lost 4 bases, and 16 bases stayed unmatched. The CDR3 sequence is 18 residues long. Written as DNA, the CDR3 is TGTGCCAGCAGCGCCTGGGACAGGGACATCGAAACCTCAGATACGCAGTATTTT. Translating it yields CASSAWDRDIETSDTQYF.

This rearrangement joins TRBV28 to TRBJ1-1, with a tentative D call TRBD1 (6 bases). The CDR3 has 15 amino acids. The germline gives CDR1 MDHEN, CDR2 SYDVKM. V shed 6 bases and J shed 13 bases, with 27 bases lying between them. The CDR3 protein is CASSPPGHATPGLFF. The CDR3 nucleotides are TGTGCCAGCAGCCCCCCGGGACACGCTACACCCGGGCTTTTCTTT.

This clone was counted a few times. The chain couples TRBV19 to TRBJ1-6; 8 nucleotides agree with TRBD1. This CDR3 spans 14 amino acids. Per germline, CDR1 LNHDA and CDR2 SQIVND (reference sequence). Trimming took 5 bases from V and 9 from J; bases not matched to a gene: 6. The CDR3 DNA reads TGTGCCAGTAGTCGGGGACAGGATGCTTCACCCCTCCACTTT. It is translated as CASSRGQDASPLHF.

The V gene is TRBV7-9, the J gene TRBJ2-1; 9 bases map to TRBD1. The junction had 17 bases not matched to a gene; V was cut back by 4 bases and J by 10 bases. From germline, CDR1 is SEHNR and CDR2 FQNEAQ (reference sequence). This CDR3 is 17 amino acids long. This chain's CDR3 is CASSYKNLGQGSPEQFF. In DNA, the CDR3 is TGTGCCAGCAGCTACAAAAACCTGGGACAGGGTTCCCCAGAGCAGTTCTTC.

The gene calls are TRBV28 and TRBJ2-7; tentative D call: TRBD1 (6 bases). Between the trimmed V and J ends, which lost 8 bases and 3 bases, there was a span of 17 bases. Germline assignment: CDR1 MDHEN and CDR2 SYDVKM. The CDR3 spans 14 residues. This CDR3 is CASGTTGLFYEQYF. The CDR3, as DNA: TGTGCCAGCGGGACCACAGGGCTTTTCTACGAGCAGTACTTC.

This CDR3 is CASSPVGGRSETQYF. CDR3 DNA sequence: TGTGCCAGTAGCCCAGTGGGGGGGAGAAGTGAGACCCAGTACTTC. V gene TRBV19 combines with J gene TRBJ2-5; 7 nucleotides match TRBD2. The V gene end was trimmed by 6 bases and the J gene end by 5 bases; junction bases not matched to a gene: 12. Germline V gives CDR1 LNHDA, CDR2 SQIVND (reference sequence). The CDR3 is 15 amino acids.

There are a few counts of this clone. The rearrangement joins TRBV19 to TRBJ2-7; D call uncertain. V was shortened by 5 bases and J by 0 bases, with 11 bases between the two germline ends. From germline, CDR1 is LNHDA and CDR2 SQIVND (reference sequence). CDR3 length equals 14 residues. CDR3 DNA: TGTGCCAGTAGTCCCAGACTCAGCTCCTACGAGCAGTACTTC. Translation gives CASSPRLSSYEQYF.

The V gene is TRBV19, the J gene TRBJ2-1, with 12 bases aligning to TRBD1. The CDR3 length is 16 residues. The germline V gene encodes CDR1 LNHDA and CDR2 SQIVND (reference sequence). V dropped 5 bases and J dropped 8; count of bases not matched to a gene: 10. CDR3 region: CASSRSWGQGADEQFF. The CDR3 nucleotides read TGTGCCAGTAGTCGTAGTTGGGGACAGGGGGCCGATGAGCAGTTCTTC.

The chain uses TRBV9 and TRBJ2-2; possibly TRBD1 for D (6 bases). V was shortened by 4 bases and J by 0 bases, with 13 bases between the two germline ends. Germline assignment: CDR1 SGDLS and CDR2 YYNGEE. This CDR3 has 16 amino acids. The CDR3 sequence: CASSRTGTPNTGELFF. CDR3 DNA sequence: TGTGCCAGCAGCCGAACCGGGACACCGAACACCGGGGAGCTGTTTTTT.

This chain uses TRBV29-1 with TRBJ2-7, with 9 positions matching TRBD1. Germline V gene sequence: CDR1 SQVTM, CDR2 ANQGSEA. This CDR3 is 14 amino acids long. Germline trimming cut 4 bases from V and 5 bases from J; bases unmatched to any gene: 9. The DNA of the CDR3 is TGCAGCGTTGTAGGGGGACAGGGTATCCACGAGCAGTACTTC. This codes for CSVVGGQGIHEQYF.

The genes are TRBV3-1 (or the pseudogene TRBV3-2) and TRBJ2-3; TRBD2 aligns across 10 bases. The length of the CDR3 is 14 residues. Germline V CDR1 and CDR2: LGHDT, YNNKEL (reference sequence). Unmatched junction bases numbered 4, after V lost 3 bases and J lost 7 bases. The CDR3, as DNA: TGTGCCAGCAGCCATGCTAGCGGGGGAAATACGCAGTATTTT. It translates to CASSHASGGNTQYF.

This clone appeared once. The chain has TRBV10-3 and TRBJ1-1; tentative D call: TRBD1 (6 bases). The CDR3 runs to 14 residues. The V and J ends lost 6 bases and 1 base respectively, with 12 bases between them. Germline V gene data show CDR1 as ENHRY and CDR2 as SYGVKD. CDR3 in amino acids: CAIRREGGNTEAFF. CDR3 DNA sequence: TGTGCCATCAGGAGGGAGGGGGGGAACACTGAAGCTTTCTTT.

This chain uses TRBV28 with TRBJ2-1; 11 nucleotides align to TRBD1. The junction had 5 bases not matched to a gene; V was cut back by 4 bases and J by 9 bases. This CDR3 has 14 amino acids. Germline loops: CDR1 MDHEN, CDR2 SYDVKM. Here the CDR3 reads CASSSGQGGSEQFF. Here the CDR3 DNA reads TGTGCCAGCAGTTCGGGACAGGGGGGGAGTGAGCAGTTCTTC.

Only a few counts were recorded for this clone. This chain joins TRBV7-9 and TRBJ2-1; maybe TRBD1 (5 bases). Germline V gene lookup returns CDR1 SEHNR and CDR2 FQNEAQ (reference sequence). V was trimmed by 3 bases and J by 0 bases, leaving 6 bases between them. This CDR3 has 14 residues. CDR3 nucleotides: TGTGCCAGCAGCTTGACAGCCTCCTACAATGAGCAGTTCTTC. Its translation: CASSLTASYNEQFF.

The rearrangement uses TRBV4-1 and TRBJ2-7, with D possibly matching TRBD2 (5 bases). Trimming removed 0 bases from V and 10 bases from J, with 10 bases in between. The germline V gene has CDR1 MGHRA and CDR2 YSYEKL. This CDR3 region has 12 residues. For the CDR3, the DNA is TGCGCCAGCAGCCAAGATGGGGAGAGACAGTACTTC. Translating it yields CASSQDGERQYF.